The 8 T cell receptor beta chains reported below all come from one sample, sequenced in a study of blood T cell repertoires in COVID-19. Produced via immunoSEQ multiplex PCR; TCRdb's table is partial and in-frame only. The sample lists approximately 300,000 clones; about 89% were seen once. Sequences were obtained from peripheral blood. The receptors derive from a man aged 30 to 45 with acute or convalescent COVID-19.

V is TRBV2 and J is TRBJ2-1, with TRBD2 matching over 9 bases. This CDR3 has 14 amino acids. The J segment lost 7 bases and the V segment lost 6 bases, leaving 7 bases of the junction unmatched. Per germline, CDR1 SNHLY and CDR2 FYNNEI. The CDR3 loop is CASSRLAGLNEQFF. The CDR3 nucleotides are TGTGCCAGCAGCCGGCTAGCGGGATTGAATGAGCAGTTCTTC.

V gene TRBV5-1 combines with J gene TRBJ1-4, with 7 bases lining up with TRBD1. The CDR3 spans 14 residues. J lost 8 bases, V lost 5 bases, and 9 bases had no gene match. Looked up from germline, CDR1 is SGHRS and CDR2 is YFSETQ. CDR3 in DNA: TGCGCCAGCAGTCTGGGACAGCGTGGGGAAAAACTGTTTTTT. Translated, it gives CASSLGQRGEKLFF.

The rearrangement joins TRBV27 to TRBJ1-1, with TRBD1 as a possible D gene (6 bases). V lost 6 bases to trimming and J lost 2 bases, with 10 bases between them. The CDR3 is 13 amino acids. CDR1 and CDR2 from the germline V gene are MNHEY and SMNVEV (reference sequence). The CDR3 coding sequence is TGTGCCAGCAGAAGGACAGCTAACACTGAAGCTTTCTTT. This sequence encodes CASRRTANTEAFF.

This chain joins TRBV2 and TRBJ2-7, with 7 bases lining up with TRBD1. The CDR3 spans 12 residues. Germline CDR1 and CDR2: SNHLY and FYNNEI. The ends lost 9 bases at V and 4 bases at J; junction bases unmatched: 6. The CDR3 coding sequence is TGTGCCAGATCCGGGACAGCTTACGAGCAGTACTTC. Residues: CARSGTAYEQYF.

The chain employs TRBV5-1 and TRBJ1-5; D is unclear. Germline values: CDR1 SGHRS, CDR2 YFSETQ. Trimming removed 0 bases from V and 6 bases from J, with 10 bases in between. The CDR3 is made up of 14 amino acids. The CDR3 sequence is CASSLGGLGQPQHF. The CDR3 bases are TGCGCCAGCAGCTTGGGTGGGCTGGGTCAGCCCCAGCATTTT.

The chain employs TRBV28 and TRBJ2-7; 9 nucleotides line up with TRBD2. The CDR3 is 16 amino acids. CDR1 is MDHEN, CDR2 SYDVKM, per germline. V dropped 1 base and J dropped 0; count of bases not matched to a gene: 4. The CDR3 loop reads CASSLLLAGSSYEQYF. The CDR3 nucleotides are TGTGCCAGCAGTTTATTGCTAGCGGGAAGCTCCTACGAGCAGTACTTC.

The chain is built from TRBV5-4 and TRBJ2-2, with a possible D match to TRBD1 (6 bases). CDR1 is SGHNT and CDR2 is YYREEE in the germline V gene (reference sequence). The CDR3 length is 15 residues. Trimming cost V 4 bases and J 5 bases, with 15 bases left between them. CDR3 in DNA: TGTGCCAGCAGCAGGGGGAATTGGGGTACCGGGGAGCTGTTTTTT. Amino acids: CASSRGNWGTGELFF.

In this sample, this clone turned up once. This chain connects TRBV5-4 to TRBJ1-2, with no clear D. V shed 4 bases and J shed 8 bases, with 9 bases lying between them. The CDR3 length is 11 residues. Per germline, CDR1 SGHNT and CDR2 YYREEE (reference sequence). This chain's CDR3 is CASSHPQGYTF. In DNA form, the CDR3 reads TGTGCCAGCAGCCACCCTCAGGGCTACACCTTC. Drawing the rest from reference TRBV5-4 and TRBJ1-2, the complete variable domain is ETGVTQSPTHLIKTRGQQVTLRCSSQSGHNTVSWYQQALGQGPQFIFQYYREEENGRGNFPPRFSGLQFPNYSSELNVNALELDDSALYLCASSHPQGYTFGSGTRLTVV.